This T cell receptor (beta chain) was identified in a study of blood T cell repertoires in COVID-19. Study summary: Sources were T cells, B-cell-depleted T cells, or PBMCs; the material itself was cDNA or gDNA.

In the study's own analysis: Estimated nucleated cell counts came from reference gene primer amplification. The method was immunoSEQ multiplex PCR; TCRdb's version includes in-frame clones alone and lacks a portion of them. V and J calls and clone size are given by that table; D and trimming were obtained from the DNA. Here the sample spans nearly 200,000 clones, roughly four fifths being singletons. Germline-derived CDR1 and CDR2 are SGHRS and YFSETQ. This CDR3 is built from 15 residues. Trimming cost V 3 bases and J 3 bases; bases outside gene matches: 2. The gene calls are TRBV5-1 and TRBJ2-1; 11 bases align to TRBD1. The sequence was obtained from a human donor with acute or convalescent COVID-19. The donor label of this sample is uncertain. Specimen: peripheral blood. CDR3 sequence reads: CASSSGQGDYNEQFF. In nucleotides, the CDR3 is TGCGCCAGCAGCTCGGGACAGGGGGACTACAATGAGCAGTTCTTC. Complete variable domain (other parts from reference TRBV5-1 and TRBJ2-1): KAGVTQTPRYLIKTRGQQVTLSCSPISGHRSVSWYQQTPGQGLQFLFEYFSETQRNKGNFPGRFSGRQFSNSRSEMNVSTLELGDSALYLCASSSGQGDYNEQFFGPGTRLTVL.